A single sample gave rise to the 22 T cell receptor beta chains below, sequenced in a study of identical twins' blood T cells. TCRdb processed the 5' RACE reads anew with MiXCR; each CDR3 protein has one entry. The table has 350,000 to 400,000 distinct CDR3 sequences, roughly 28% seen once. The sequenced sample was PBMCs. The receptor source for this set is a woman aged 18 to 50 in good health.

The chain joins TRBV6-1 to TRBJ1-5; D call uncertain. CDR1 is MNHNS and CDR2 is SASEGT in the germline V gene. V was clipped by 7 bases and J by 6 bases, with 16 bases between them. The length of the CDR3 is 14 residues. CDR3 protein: CASTTRAGGQPQHF. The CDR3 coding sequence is TGTGCCAGCACCACGCGGGCCGGAGGTCAGCCCCAGCATTTT.

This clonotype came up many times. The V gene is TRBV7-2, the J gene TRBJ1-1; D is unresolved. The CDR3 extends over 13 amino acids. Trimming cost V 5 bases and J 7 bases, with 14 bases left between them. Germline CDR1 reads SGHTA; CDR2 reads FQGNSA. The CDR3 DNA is TGTGCCAGCAGCCCCCGGCACGGAGGTGAAGCTTTCTTT. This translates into CASSPRHGGEAFF.

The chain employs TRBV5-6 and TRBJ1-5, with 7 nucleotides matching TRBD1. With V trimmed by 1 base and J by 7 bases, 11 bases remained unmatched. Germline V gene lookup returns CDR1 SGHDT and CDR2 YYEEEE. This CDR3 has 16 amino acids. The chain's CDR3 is CASSLWAGGLTQPQHF. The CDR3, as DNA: TGTGCCAGCAGCTTGTGGGCAGGGGGTCTTACGCAGCCCCAGCATTTT.

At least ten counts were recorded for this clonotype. CDR3 in DNA: TGCAGTGAATCTAGCGGGGCAGATACGCAGTATTTT. It is translated as CSESSGADTQYF. The chain joins TRBV20-1 to TRBJ2-3; TRBD2 agrees at 9 bases. CDR3 length equals 12 residues. Germline-derived CDR1 and CDR2 are DFQATT and SNEGSKA (reference sequence). The junction had 3 bases not matched to a gene; V was cut back by 7 bases and J by 4 bases.

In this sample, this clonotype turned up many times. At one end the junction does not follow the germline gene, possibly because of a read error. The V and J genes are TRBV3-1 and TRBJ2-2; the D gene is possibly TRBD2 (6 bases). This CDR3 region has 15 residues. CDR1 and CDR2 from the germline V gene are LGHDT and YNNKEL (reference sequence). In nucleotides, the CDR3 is TGTGCCAGCAGCCCCTTAGCGGCGAACACCGGGGAACTGTTTTTT. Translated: CASSPLAANTGELFF. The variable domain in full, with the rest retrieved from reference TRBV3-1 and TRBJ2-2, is DTAVSQTPKYLVTQMGNDKSIKCEQNLGHDTMYWYKQDSKKFLKIMFSYNNKELIINETVPNRFSPKSPDKAHLNLHINSLELGDSAVYFCASSPLAANTGELFFGEGSRLTVL.

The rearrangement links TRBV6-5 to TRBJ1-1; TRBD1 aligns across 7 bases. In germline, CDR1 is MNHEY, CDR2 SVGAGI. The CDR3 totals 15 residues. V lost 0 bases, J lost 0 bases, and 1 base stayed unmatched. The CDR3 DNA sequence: TGTGCCAGCAGTTACTCGGGGACAGTGAACACTGAAGCTTTCTTT. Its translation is CASSYSGTVNTEAFF.

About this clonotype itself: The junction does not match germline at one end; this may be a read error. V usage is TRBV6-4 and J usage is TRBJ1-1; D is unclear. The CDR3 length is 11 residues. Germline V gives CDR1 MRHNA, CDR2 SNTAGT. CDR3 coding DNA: TGTGCCAGCAACCCGAGCACTGGAGCTTTCTTT. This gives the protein CASNPSTGAFF.

This CDR3 reads CSVPTVRQGAEAFF. CDR3 sequence (DNA): TGCAGCGTTCCAACCGTAAGACAGGGGGCTGAAGCTTTCTTT. The rearrangement uses TRBV29-1 and TRBJ1-1, with 9 bases lining up with TRBD1. Per germline, CDR1 SQVTM and CDR2 ANQGSEA. V trimming: 5 bases; J trimming: 6 bases; junction bases outside the gene matches: 10. This CDR3 has 14 amino acids.

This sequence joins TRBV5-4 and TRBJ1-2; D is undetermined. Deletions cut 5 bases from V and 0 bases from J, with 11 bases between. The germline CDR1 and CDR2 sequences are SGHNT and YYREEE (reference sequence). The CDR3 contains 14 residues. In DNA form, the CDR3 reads TGTGCCAGCAGAGGGAACAACCCTAACTATGGCTACACCTTC. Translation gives CASRGNNPNYGYTF.

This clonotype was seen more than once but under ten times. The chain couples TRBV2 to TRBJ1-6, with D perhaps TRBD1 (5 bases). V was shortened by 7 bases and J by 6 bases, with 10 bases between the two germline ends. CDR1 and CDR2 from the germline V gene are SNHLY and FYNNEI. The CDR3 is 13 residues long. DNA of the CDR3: TGTGCCAGCAAAAGACAGATTAATTCACCCCTCCACTTT. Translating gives CASKRQINSPLHF. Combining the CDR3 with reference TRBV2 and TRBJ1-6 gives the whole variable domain EPEVTQTPSHQVTQMGQEVILRCVPISNHLYFYWYRQILGQKVEFLVSFYNNEISEKSEIFDDQFSVERPDGSNFTLKIRSTKLEDSAMYFCASKRQINSPLHFGNGTRLTVT.

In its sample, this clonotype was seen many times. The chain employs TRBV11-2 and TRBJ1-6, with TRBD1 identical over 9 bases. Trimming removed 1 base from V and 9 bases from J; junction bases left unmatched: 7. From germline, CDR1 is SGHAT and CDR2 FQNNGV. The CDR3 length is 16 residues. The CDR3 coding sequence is TGTGCCAGCAGCTTAGGGAGGACAGGGGATACTTCACCCCTCCACTTT. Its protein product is CASSLGRTGDTSPLHF.

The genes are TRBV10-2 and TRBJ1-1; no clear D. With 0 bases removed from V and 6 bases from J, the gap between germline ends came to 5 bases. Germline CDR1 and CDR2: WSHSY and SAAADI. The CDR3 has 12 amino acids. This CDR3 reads CASSESRAEAFF. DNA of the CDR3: TGCGCCAGCAGTGAGTCGCGGGCTGAAGCTTTCTTT.

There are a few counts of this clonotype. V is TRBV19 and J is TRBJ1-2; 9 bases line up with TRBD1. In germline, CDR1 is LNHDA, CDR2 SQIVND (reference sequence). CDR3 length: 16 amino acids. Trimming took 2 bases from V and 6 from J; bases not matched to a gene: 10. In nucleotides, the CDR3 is TGTGCCAGTAGTATAACCCGGACAGGGGTGGTAGATGGCTACACCTTC. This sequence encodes CASSITRTGVVDGYTF.

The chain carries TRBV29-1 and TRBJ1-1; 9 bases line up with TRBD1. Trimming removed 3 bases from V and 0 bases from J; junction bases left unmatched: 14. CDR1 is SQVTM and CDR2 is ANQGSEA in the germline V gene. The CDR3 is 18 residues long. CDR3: CSVEKYRGPYFMNTEAFF. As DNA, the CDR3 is TGCAGCGTTGAGAAGTACAGGGGGCCATACTTCATGAACACTGAAGCTTTCTTT. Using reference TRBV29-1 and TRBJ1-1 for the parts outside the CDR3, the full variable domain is SAVISQKPSRDICQRGTSLTIQCQVDSQVTMMFWYRQQPGQSLTLIATANQGSEATYESGFVIDKFPISRPNLTFSTLTVSNMSPEDSSIYLCSVEKYRGPYFMNTEAFFGQGTRLTVV.

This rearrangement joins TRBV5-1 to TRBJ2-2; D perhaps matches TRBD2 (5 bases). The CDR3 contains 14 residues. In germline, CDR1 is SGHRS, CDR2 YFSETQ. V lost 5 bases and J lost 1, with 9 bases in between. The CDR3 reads CASRVEGNTGELFF. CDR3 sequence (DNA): TGCGCCAGCAGAGTCGAGGGGAACACCGGGGAGCTGTTTTTT.

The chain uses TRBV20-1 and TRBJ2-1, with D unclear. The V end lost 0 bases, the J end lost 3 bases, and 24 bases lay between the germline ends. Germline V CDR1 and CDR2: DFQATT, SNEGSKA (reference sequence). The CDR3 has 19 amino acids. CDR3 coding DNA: TGCAGTGCTAGAGAGGTCAGATTTCGGGTGCCGATGGTCTACAATGAGCAGTTCTTC. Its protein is CSAREVRFRVPMVYNEQFF.

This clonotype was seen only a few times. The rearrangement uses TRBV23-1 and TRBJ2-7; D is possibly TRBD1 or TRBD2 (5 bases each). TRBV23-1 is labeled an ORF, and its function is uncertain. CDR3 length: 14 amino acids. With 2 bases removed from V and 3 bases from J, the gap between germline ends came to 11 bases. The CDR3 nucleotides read TGCGCCAGCAGTCAACGGGACCCCTACTACGAGCAGTACTTC. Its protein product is CASSQRDPYYEQYF.

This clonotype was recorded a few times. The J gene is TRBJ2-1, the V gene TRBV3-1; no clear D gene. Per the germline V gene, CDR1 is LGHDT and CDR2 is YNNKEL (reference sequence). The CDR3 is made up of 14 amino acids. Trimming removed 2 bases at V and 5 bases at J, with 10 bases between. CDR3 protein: CASSQSEGDNEQFF. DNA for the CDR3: TGTGCCAGCAGCCAATCGGAAGGAGACAATGAGCAGTTCTTC.

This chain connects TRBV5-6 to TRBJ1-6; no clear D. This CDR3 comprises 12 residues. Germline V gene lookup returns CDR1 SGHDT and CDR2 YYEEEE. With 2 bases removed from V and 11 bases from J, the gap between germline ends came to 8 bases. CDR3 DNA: TGTGCCAGCAGCTTCTCGGATGCACCCCTCCACTTT. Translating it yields CASSFSDAPLHF.

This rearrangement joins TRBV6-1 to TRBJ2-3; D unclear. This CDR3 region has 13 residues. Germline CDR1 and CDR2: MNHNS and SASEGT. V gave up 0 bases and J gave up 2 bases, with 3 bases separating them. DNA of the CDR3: TGTGCCAGCAGTGAAGCGCCCACAGATACGCAGTATTTT. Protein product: CASSEAPTDTQYF.

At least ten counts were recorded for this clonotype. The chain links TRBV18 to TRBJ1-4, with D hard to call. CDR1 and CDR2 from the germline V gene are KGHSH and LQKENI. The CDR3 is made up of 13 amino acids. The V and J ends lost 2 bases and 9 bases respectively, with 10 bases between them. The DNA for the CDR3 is TGTGCCAGCTCACCAGATTTAAAGAAAAAACTGTTTTTT. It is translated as CASSPDLKKKLFF.

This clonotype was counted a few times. In DNA, the CDR3 is TGTGCCAGCAGTTATCTTCGGTCCGGGACTAGGAGGGAGCAGTACTTC. Protein: CASSYLRSGTRREQYF. J is TRBJ2-7 and V is TRBV6-5; TRBD2 matches at 8 bases. Germline loops: CDR1 MNHEY, CDR2 SVGAGI. With V trimmed by 3 bases and J by 7 bases, 14 bases remained unmatched. The CDR3 covers 16 residues.